Here is one T cell receptor beta chain with its context. Its antigen is undetermined. Method: immunoSEQ multiplex PCR; TCRdb's copy keeps in-frame clones and lacks some. Of some 77,000 clones in the sample, 85% to 95% were seen once. The sample is drawn from a study of OX40 agonist ivuxolimab in advanced cancers. Study information: Having had anti-PD-1, anti-PD-L1 or anti-CTLA-4 therapy before was allowed, and under 50% had some. Three patients, one with hepatocellular carcinoma and two with cutaneous melanoma, responded partially.

Study observations and caveats: Clones of CD4+ and CD8+ blood T cells grew by week 6 at doses of 0.1 to 3.0 mg/kg. Some nonresponders additionally presented with little normalized T-cell clonal expansion.

The CDR3 is 15 residues long. Germline V gives CDR1 SGHRS, CDR2 YFSETQ. V gave up 4 bases and J gave up 4 bases; unmatched junction bases: 3. The gene calls are TRBV5-1 and TRBJ2-5; the match to TRBD2 covers 14 bases. The sequences come from CD4+ or CD8+ T cells sorted from blood, collected in a trial of the OX40 agonist ivuxolimab. This sequence was found in an adult with an advanced solid tumor such as melanoma, head and neck, liver or kidney cancer. DNA of the CDR3: TGCGCCAGCAGCGGGACTAGCGGGGGTAGAGAGACCCAGTACTTC. As protein: CASSGTSGGRETQYF.